The present TCR beta chain was sequenced within a study of identifying expanded T cells in peripheral blood. Overall study findings and caveats: Technical replicates showed about 1.2 changed clones; approximately two weeks 15 to 20; four weeks 19. Clone count variance between approximately two-week samples rose with total template count.

Per germline, CDR1 SGHRS and CDR2 YFSETQ. This CDR3 spans 12 amino acids. The germline V and J ends were trimmed by 4 bases and 15 bases, with 17 bases remaining between them. Healthy donors had no documented immune events, such as infections, while sampled. This clone has just a few counts. The target antigen is unknown. Data came from immunoSEQ multiplex PCR; TCRdb stores just in-frame clones and leaves some out. Altogether 70,000 to 100,000 clones are present, 88% being singletons, with the ten largest covering around 3.8%. Sequencing was performed on blood. The chain combines TRBV5-1 with TRBJ2-4; a weak D match, TRBD1 (6 bases). The clonotype comes from a person aged 18 to 70 in good health. The CDR3 nucleotides read TGCGCCAGCAGCCCATCAGGGGAACCACCGTACTTC. Protein product: CASSPSGEPPYF.